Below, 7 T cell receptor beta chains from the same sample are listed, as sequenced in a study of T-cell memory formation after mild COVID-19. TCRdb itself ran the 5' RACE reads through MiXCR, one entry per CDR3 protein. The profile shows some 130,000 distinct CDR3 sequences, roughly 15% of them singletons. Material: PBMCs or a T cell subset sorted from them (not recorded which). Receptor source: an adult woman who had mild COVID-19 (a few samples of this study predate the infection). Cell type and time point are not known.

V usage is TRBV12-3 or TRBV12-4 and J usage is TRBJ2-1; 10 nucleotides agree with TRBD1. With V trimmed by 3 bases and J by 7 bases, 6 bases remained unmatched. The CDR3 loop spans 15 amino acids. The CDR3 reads CASSFRDRGWNEQFF. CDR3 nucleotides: TGTGCCAGCAGTTTTAGGGACAGGGGTTGGAATGAGCAGTTCTTC.

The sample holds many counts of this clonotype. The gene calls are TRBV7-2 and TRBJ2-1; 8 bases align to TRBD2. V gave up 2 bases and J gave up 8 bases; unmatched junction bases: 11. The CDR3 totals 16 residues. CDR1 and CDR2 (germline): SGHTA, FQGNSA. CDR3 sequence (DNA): TGTGCCAGCAGCTTATTAGCGGGGTCCCCCCTCGATGAGCAGTTCTTC. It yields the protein CASSLLAGSPLDEQFF.

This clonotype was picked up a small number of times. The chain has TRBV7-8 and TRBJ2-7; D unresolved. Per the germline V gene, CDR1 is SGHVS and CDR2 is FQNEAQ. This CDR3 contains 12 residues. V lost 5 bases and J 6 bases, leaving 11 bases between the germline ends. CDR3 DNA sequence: TGTGCCAGCAGCGTGACCCGGGTCGAGCAGTACTTC. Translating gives CASSVTRVEQYF.

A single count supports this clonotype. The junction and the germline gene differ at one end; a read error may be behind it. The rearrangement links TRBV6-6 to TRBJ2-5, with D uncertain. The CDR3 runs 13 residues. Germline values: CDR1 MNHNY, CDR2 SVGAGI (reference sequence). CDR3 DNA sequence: TGTGCCAGCAGTTACTCGAGTGGGCAAGCTAGAAACTTC. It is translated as CASSYSSGQARNF.

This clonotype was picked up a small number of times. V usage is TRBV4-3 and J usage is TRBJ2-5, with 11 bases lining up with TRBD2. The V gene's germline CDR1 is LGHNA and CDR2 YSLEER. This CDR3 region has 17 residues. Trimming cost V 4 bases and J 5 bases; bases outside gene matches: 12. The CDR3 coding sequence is TGCGCCAGCAGCCCCACCGATGCTAGCGGGAGGAGGGAGACCCAGTACTTC. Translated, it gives CASSPTDASGRRETQYF.

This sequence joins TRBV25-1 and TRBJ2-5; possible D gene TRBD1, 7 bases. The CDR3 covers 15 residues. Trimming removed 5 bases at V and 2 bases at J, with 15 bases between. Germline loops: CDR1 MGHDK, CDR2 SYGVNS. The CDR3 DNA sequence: TGTGCCAGCAGTCGATCGACAGGGAGGCAAGAGACCCAGTACTTC. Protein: CASSRSTGRQETQYF.

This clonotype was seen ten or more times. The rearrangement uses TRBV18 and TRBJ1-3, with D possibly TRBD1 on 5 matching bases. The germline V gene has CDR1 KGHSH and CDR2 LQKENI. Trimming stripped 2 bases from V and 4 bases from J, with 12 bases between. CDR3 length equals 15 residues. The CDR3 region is CASSPNQGHGNTIYF. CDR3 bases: TGTGCCAGCTCACCAAATCAGGGTCACGGAAACACCATATATTTT.